A single sample gave rise to the 18 T cell receptor beta chains below, sequenced in a study of identical twins. A single record per CDR3 protein comes from TCRdb applying MiXCR to the 5' RACE reads. This table has approximately 240,000 distinct CDR3 sequences, more than 13% appearing once. Sequencing was performed on memory (CD45RO+) T cells sorted from blood. The receptor set was obtained from a woman in her late teens or twenties in good health.

This clonotype was recorded at least ten times. This rearrangement joins TRBV12-3 or TRBV12-4 to TRBJ2-3, with 8 positions matching TRBD2. CDR3 length equals 16 residues. V was pared by 4 bases and J by 1 base, with 7 bases of the junction left unmatched. The CDR3 here is CASSSISGTRTDTQYF. The DNA for the CDR3 is TGTGCCAGCAGTTCAATTAGCGGGACCCGCACAGATACGCAGTATTTT.

The chain joins TRBV29-1 to TRBJ2-5; D gene uncertain. This CDR3 has 11 residues. Germline loops: CDR1 SQVTM, CDR2 ANQGSEA. Trimming cost V 6 bases and J 2 bases, with 7 bases left between them. CDR3 sequence: CSVSAQETQYF. The CDR3 nucleotides read TGCAGCGTGTCGGCTCAAGAGACCCAGTACTTC.

There are a few counts of this clonotype. The chain joins TRBV20-1 to TRBJ1-1; D unresolved. V lost 0 bases, J lost 4 bases, and 9 bases lay in between. The CDR3 is made up of 13 amino acids. Germline CDR1 and CDR2: DFQATT and SNEGSKA (reference sequence). As DNA, the CDR3 is TGCAGTGCTAGAGAGGCCAGCCGCACTGAAGCTTTCTTT. This gives the protein CSAREASRTEAFF.

The chain has TRBV12-3 or TRBV12-4 and TRBJ2-7; the match to TRBD2 covers 8 bases. Trimming removed 6 bases from V and 4 bases from J; junction bases left unmatched: 8. This CDR3 has 14 residues. This CDR3 is CASREKRESYEQYF. The CDR3 DNA reads TGTGCCAGCAGAGAAAAGCGGGAGAGTTACGAGCAGTACTTC.

This clonotype appeared a few times. V and J are TRBV5-1 and TRBJ1-2, with D hard to call. V lost 6 bases and J 12 bases, leaving 12 bases between the germline ends. Germline V lookup: CDR1 SGHRS, CDR2 YFSETQ. The CDR3 sequence is 10 residues long. The CDR3 DNA reads TGCGCCAGCAAGGGTCGAACGAACACCTTC. This encodes CASKGRTNTF.

This clonotype showed up just a few times. The J gene is TRBJ1-1, the V gene TRBV12-3 or TRBV12-4, with unresolved D. This CDR3 contains 12 residues. Trimming pared 0 bases from V and 10 bases from J, leaving 9 bases between. The CDR3 bases are TGTGCCAGCAGTTTAGCAGTCACGGCAGCTTTCTTT. Its protein is CASSLAVTAAFF.

This chain joins TRBV10-3 and TRBJ2-2; weak D call: TRBD1 (6 bases). V lost 6 bases, J lost 0 bases, and 11 bases lay in between. This CDR3 has 15 amino acids. The V gene's germline CDR1 is ENHRY and CDR2 SYGVKD. The CDR3 DNA follows: TGTGCCATCAGAACGACAGGAGCGAACACCGGGGAGCTGTTTTTT. It codes for CAIRTTGANTGELFF.

In DNA form, the CDR3 reads TGTGCCAGCAGCGTTAATTCTGGCGTCGGAGCCGGGGAGCTGTTTTTT. This encodes CASSVNSGVGAGELFF. This rearrangement joins TRBV9 to TRBJ2-2; D not certain. Germline CDR1 is SGDLS and CDR2 is YYNGEE. Between the trimmed V and J ends, which lost 2 bases and 6 bases, there was a span of 17 bases. The CDR3 has 16 amino acids. Full variable domain (rest looked up from reference TRBV9 and TRBJ2-2): DSGVTQTPKHLITATGQRVTLRCSPRSGDLSVYWYQQSLDQGLQFLIQYYNGEERAKGNILERFSAQQFPDLHSELNLSSLELGDSALYFCASSVNSGVGAGELFFGEGSRLTVL.

This clonotype was recorded a few times. The chain couples TRBV24-1 to TRBJ2-1, with D possibly being TRBD2 (7 bases). Per the germline V gene, CDR1 is KGHDR and CDR2 is SFDVKD. The CDR3 has 17 amino acids. With 3 bases removed from V and 8 bases from J, the gap between germline ends came to 22 bases. CDR3 sequence reads: CATSDGRLAQKGDEQFF. CDR3 DNA sequence: TGTGCCACCAGTGATGGCCGACTAGCCCAAAAGGGGGATGAGCAGTTCTTC.

This clonotype showed up just a few times. The chain couples TRBV5-5 to TRBJ2-1; D perhaps matches TRBD2 (6 bases). Germline CDR1 reads SGHKS; CDR2 reads YYEKEE (reference sequence). The CDR3 sequence is 14 residues long. Trimming pared 4 bases from V and 1 base from J, leaving 9 bases between. The DNA of the CDR3 is TGTGCCAGCAGCCAGACTAGTTCCTACAATGAGCAGTTCTTC. Translation gives CASSQTSSYNEQFF.

This clonotype was detected a few times. The chain uses TRBV29-1 and TRBJ2-5; 7 nucleotides agree with TRBD1. The CDR3 spans 13 residues. Germline V CDR1 and CDR2: SQVTM, ANQGSEA. V gave up 7 bases and J gave up 5 bases; unmatched junction bases: 10. The CDR3 here is CSAKDRTKETQYF. DNA of the CDR3: TGCAGCGCCAAGGACAGGACCAAGGAGACCCAGTACTTC.

This clonotype was recorded a few times. The chain has TRBV5-1 and TRBJ2-5, with 9 bases identical to TRBD1. The germline CDR1 and CDR2 sequences are SGHRS and YFSETQ. The CDR3 runs to 16 residues. V gave up 3 bases and J gave up 3 bases; unmatched junction bases: 9. CDR3 residues: CASSYNRGLSEETQYF. The DNA of the CDR3 is TGCGCCAGCAGCTATAACAGGGGGCTAAGTGAAGAGACCCAGTACTTC.

A few counts support this clonotype. The chain employs TRBV11-1 and TRBJ2-7; 7 nucleotides line up with TRBD1. V dropped 0 bases and J dropped 4; count of bases not matched to a gene: 18. The CDR3 runs 19 residues. The germline V gene has CDR1 SGHAT and CDR2 FQDESV (reference sequence). The CDR3 sequence: CASSLAPGQAVGRWYEQYF. The CDR3 DNA sequence: TGTGCCAGCAGCTTAGCGCCTGGACAGGCCGTTGGCCGGTGGTACGAGCAGTACTTC. The full variable domain, completed using reference TRBV11-1 and TRBJ2-7, is EAEVAQSPRYKITEKSQAVAFWCDPISGHATLYWYRQILGQGPELLVQFQDESVVDDSQLPKDRFSAERLKGVDSTLKIQPAELGDSAMYLCASSLAPGQAVGRWYEQYFGPGTRLTVT.

This clonotype has a count of ten or more. This chain links TRBV6-6 with TRBJ1-1; 9 positions match TRBD1. The J segment lost 10 bases and the V segment lost 8 bases, leaving 5 bases of the junction unmatched. The V gene's germline CDR1 is MNHNY and CDR2 SVGAGI (reference sequence). The CDR3 covers 11 residues. The CDR3 is CASVRQGVAFF. The CDR3 DNA reads as TGTGCCAGCGTACGACAGGGGGTAGCTTTCTTT.

This clonotype was found a few times. The gene calls are TRBV6-2 or TRBV6-3 and TRBJ2-3; tentative D call: TRBD2 (6 bases). Germline V lookup: CDR1 MNHEY, CDR2 SVGEGT. Trimming took off 8 bases at V and 5 bases at J, with 23 bases between the two ends. The CDR3 extends over 16 amino acids. CDR3: CASGARDSTSGDTQYF. The CDR3, as DNA: TGTGCCAGCGGGGCACGGGACTCCACCTCGGGAGATACGCAGTATTTT.

This clonotype was seen only once. V and J are TRBV7-2 and TRBJ2-1; 12 bases are shared with TRBD2. The junction had 3 bases not matched to a gene; V was cut back by 5 bases and J by 4 bases. This CDR3 is built from 15 residues. CDR1 and CDR2 (germline): SGHTA, FQGNSA. The CDR3 region has the DNA TGTGCCAGCAGCCGGACTAGCGGGGATTACAATGAGCAGTTCTTC. Residues: CASSRTSGDYNEQFF.

The chain combines TRBV2 with TRBJ1-1; 7 bases are shared with TRBD1. Germline CDR1 SNHLY, CDR2 FYNNEI. This CDR3 comprises 12 residues. V lost 8 bases to trimming and J lost 6 bases; unmatched junction nucleotides: 6. Here the CDR3 DNA reads TGTGCCAGCCAGGGGGACTTTTCTGAAGCTTTCTTT. It translates to CASQGDFSEAFF.

This clonotype was seen more than once but under ten times. The rearrangement uses TRBV25-1 and TRBJ2-2; 10 positions match TRBD2. This CDR3 comprises 13 residues. Germline loops: CDR1 MGHDK, CDR2 SYGVNS. After removal of 6 bases from V and 6 bases from J, the junction contained 1 base not matched to a gene. CDR3 bases: TGTGCCAGCAGCGGGACTAGCGCCGGGGAGCTGTTTTTT. Translation: CASSGTSAGELFF.